A selection of T cell receptor beta chains follows, all from one sample in a study of OX40 agonist ivuxolimab in advanced cancers. Clones were read by immunoSEQ multiplex PCR, and TCRdb kept only the in-frame ones, dropping some. The table lists some 77,000 clones, about 85% of them singletons. The sample consisted of CD4+ or CD8+ T cells sorted from blood, taken in a trial of the OX40 agonist ivuxolimab. The receptors originated from an adult with an advanced solid tumor such as melanoma, head and neck, liver or kidney cancer. CDR3s include the opening cysteine and the closing phenylalanine or tryptophan. The D gene is left open where the match is weak. Clone size, where shown, is once, few, many, or a class for clones that have expanded.

j_gene: TRBJ2-7
d_gene: NA
abundance: NA
v_gene: TRBV7-9
CDR3aa: CASSLSPIGSQRPYEQYF
CDR3nt: TGTGCCAGCAGCTTATCCCCCATCGGTTCACAGCGGCCCTACGAGCAGTACTTC

j_gene: TRBJ2-1
d_gene: NA
abundance: NA
v_gene: TRBV7-2
CDR3aa: CASSLSWYNEQFF
CDR3nt: TGTGCCAGCAGCTTAAGTTGGTACAATGAGCAGTTCTTC

j_gene: TRBJ2-1
d_gene: NA
abundance: NA
v_gene: TRBV6-1
CDR3aa: CASSELTGDTNNEQFF
CDR3nt: TGTGCCAGCAGTGAACTGACAGGAGATACTAACAATGAGCAGTTCTTC

j_gene: TRBJ2-7
d_gene: NA
abundance: NA
v_gene: TRBV6-6
CDR3aa: CASSYGHPSSYEQYF
CDR3nt: TGTGCCAGCAGTTACGGACACCCGAGCTCCTACGAGCAGTACTTC

j_gene: TRBJ2-5
d_gene: NA
abundance: NA
v_gene: TRBV10-3
CDR3aa: CAIRAGTDSETQYF
CDR3nt: TGTGCCATCAGAGCCGGGACGGACTCTGAGACCCAGTACTTC

j_gene: TRBJ2-1
d_gene: TRBD2
abundance: NA
v_gene: TRBV7-3
CDR3aa: CASSSGTSVNEQFF
CDR3nt: TGTGCCAGCAGCTCCGGGACTAGCGTCAATGAGCAGTTCTTC

j_gene: TRBJ1-4
d_gene: NA
abundance: NA
v_gene: TRBV7-2
CDR3aa: CASSIQEGREKLFF
CDR3nt: TGTGCCAGCAGCATACAGGAGGGAAGAGAAAAACTGTTTTTT

j_gene: TRBJ2-1
d_gene: NA
abundance: NA
v_gene: TRBV6-1
CDR3aa: CASSGPYNEQFF
CDR3nt: TGTGCCAGCAGTGGTCCCTACAATGAGCAGTTCTTC

j_gene: TRBJ1-2
d_gene: TRBD1
abundance: NA
v_gene: TRBV27
CDR3aa: CASSSTGTATNYGYTF
CDR3nt: TGTGCCAGCAGTTCAACCGGGACAGCCACTAACTATGGCTACACCTTC

j_gene: TRBJ1-2
d_gene: NA
abundance: NA
v_gene: TRBV28
CDR3aa: CASSLGVTGRRYGYTF
CDR3nt: TGTGCCAGCAGTTTAGGGGTCACCGGCCGGCGGTATGGCTACACCTTC

j_gene: TRBJ1-3
d_gene: NA
abundance: NA
v_gene: TRBV28
CDR3aa: CASSSTGRNTIYF
CDR3nt: TGTGCCAGCAGTTCGACGGGGAGAAACACCATATATTTT

j_gene: TRBJ2-1
d_gene: NA
abundance: NA
v_gene: TRBV4-3
CDR3aa: CASSQDPVNEQFF
CDR3nt: TGCGCCAGCAGCCAAGATCCGGTTAATGAGCAGTTCTTC

j_gene: TRBJ1-1
d_gene: TRBD1
abundance: NA
v_gene: TRBV19
CDR3aa: CASNIGQGRPEAFF
CDR3nt: TGTGCCAGTAATATTGGACAGGGTCGGCCTGAAGCTTTCTTT

j_gene: TRBJ2-5
d_gene: TRBD2
abundance: NA
v_gene: TRBV6-1
CDR3aa: CASRLAAQETQYF
CDR3nt: TGTGCCAGTAGACTAGCGGCTCAAGAGACCCAGTACTTC

j_gene: TRBJ1-1
d_gene: NA
abundance: few
v_gene: TRBV7-3
CDR3aa: CASSSALNTEAFF
CDR3nt: TGTGCCAGCAGCTCCGCACTGAACACTGAAGCTTTCTTT

j_gene: TRBJ2-2
d_gene: NA
abundance: NA
v_gene: TRBV19
CDR3aa: CASNFGTNTGELFF
CDR3nt: TGTGCCAGTAACTTCGGGACGAACACCGGGGAGCTGTTTTTT

j_gene: TRBJ2-4
d_gene: TRBD1
abundance: NA
v_gene: TRBV11-2
CDR3aa: CASSSDRVAKNIQYF
CDR3nt: TGTGCCAGCAGCTCGGACAGGGTGGCCAAAAACATTCAGTACTTC

j_gene: TRBJ1-1
d_gene: NA
abundance: few
v_gene: TRBV2
CDR3aa: CASTRNTEAFF
CDR3nt: TGTGCCAGCACTCGTAACACGGAAGCTTTCTTT

j_gene: TRBJ2-5
d_gene: NA
abundance: NA
v_gene: TRBV19
CDR3aa: CASSNTRKETQYF
CDR3nt: TGTGCCAGTAGTAATACGAGAAAAGAGACCCAGTACTTC

j_gene: TRBJ2-7
d_gene: NA
abundance: NA
v_gene: TRBV28
CDR3aa: CASTLGYEQYF
CDR3nt: TGTGCCAGCACCCTGGGGTACGAGCAGTACTTC

j_gene: TRBJ1-2
d_gene: TRBD1
abundance: NA
v_gene: TRBV28
CDR3aa: CASSGTGHNYGYTF
CDR3nt: TGTGCCAGCAGCGGGACAGGTCATAACTATGGCTACACCTTC

j_gene: TRBJ2-3
d_gene: NA
abundance: NA
v_gene: TRBV5-1
CDR3aa: CASSLAVVGDTQYF
CDR3nt: TGCGCCAGCAGCTTGGCAGTCGTAGGAGATACGCAGTATTTT

j_gene: TRBJ2-7
d_gene: NA
abundance: NA
v_gene: TRBV10-3
CDR3aa: CAISDPLKDYEQYF
CDR3nt: TGTGCCATCAGTGACCCCCTTAAGGACTACGAGCAGTACTTC

j_gene: TRBJ2-7
d_gene: NA
abundance: NA
v_gene: TRBV2
CDR3aa: CASLKNDRTYEQYF
CDR3nt: TGTGCCAGCCTTAAGAATGACAGGACCTACGAGCAGTACTTC

j_gene: TRBJ2-7
d_gene: TRBD1
abundance: NA
v_gene: TRBV5-5
CDR3aa: CASSRQGGSYEQYF
CDR3nt: TGTGCCAGCAGCCGACAGGGGGGCTCCTACGAGCAGTACTTC

j_gene: TRBJ2-7
d_gene: NA
abundance: NA
v_gene: TRBV29-1
CDR3aa: CSVVGTPGDFEQYF
CDR3nt: TGCAGCGTTGTAGGGACTCCTGGCGATTTCGAGCAGTACTTC

j_gene: TRBJ2-3
d_gene: NA
abundance: NA
v_gene: TRBV18
CDR3aa: CASSSTIGEADTQYF
CDR3nt: TGTGCCAGCTCCTCCACGATTGGCGAGGCAGATACGCAGTATTTT

j_gene: TRBJ1-1
d_gene: NA
abundance: NA
v_gene: TRBV7-8
CDR3aa: CASSLNLLNTEAFF
CDR3nt: TGTGCCAGCAGCTTAAACCTCCTAAACACTGAAGCTTTCTTT

j_gene: TRBJ2-5
d_gene: TRBD2
abundance: NA
v_gene: TRBV28
CDR3aa: CASSFSRAGGSETQYF
CDR3nt: TGTGCCAGCAGTTTTAGTAGAGCGGGAGGTTCAGAGACCCAGTACTTC

j_gene: TRBJ2-1
d_gene: TRBD1
abundance: NA
v_gene: TRBV7-8
CDR3aa: CASSLVGTTGAGEQFF
CDR3nt: TGTGCCAGCAGCTTAGTGGGGACGACAGGGGCGGGAGAGCAGTTCTTC

j_gene: TRBJ2-5
d_gene: NA
abundance: NA
v_gene: TRBV28
CDR3aa: CASSSPSGTSGETQYF
CDR3nt: TGTGCCAGCAGTTCCCCGTCGGGGACCTCGGGGGAGACCCAGTACTTC

j_gene: TRBJ1-1
d_gene: NA
abundance: NA
v_gene: TRBV28
CDR3aa: CASSSGQNPTEAFF
CDR3nt: TGTGCCAGCAGTTCTGGACAGAACCCGACTGAAGCTTTCTTT

j_gene: TRBJ2-3
d_gene: TRBD1
abundance: NA
v_gene: TRBV6-5
CDR3aa: CASSYNPGQSTDTQYF
CDR3nt: TGTGCCAGCAGTTACAACCCGGGACAGAGCACAGATACGCAGTATTTT

j_gene: TRBJ2-1
d_gene: TRBD1
abundance: NA
v_gene: TRBV27
CDR3aa: CASSSDRSYNEQFF
CDR3nt: TGTGCCAGCAGTTCGGACAGGTCCTACAATGAGCAGTTCTTC

j_gene: TRBJ1-1
d_gene: NA
abundance: NA
v_gene: TRBV28
CDR3aa: CASSLQNTEAFF
CDR3nt: TGTGCCAGCAGTTTACAGAACACTGAAGCTTTCTTT

j_gene: TRBJ2-3
d_gene: NA
abundance: NA
v_gene: TRBV25-1
CDR3aa: CASSRDSSTDTQYF
CDR3nt: TGTGCCAGCAGCCGCGACAGTAGCACAGATACGCAGTATTTT

j_gene: TRBJ2-7
d_gene: TRBD2
abundance: NA
v_gene: TRBV7-3
CDR3aa: CASSLTGTSDGSLEQYF
CDR3nt: TGTGCCAGCAGCTTAACTGGGACTAGCGACGGTTCCCTCGAGCAGTACTTC

j_gene: TRBJ2-2
d_gene: TRBD1
abundance: NA
v_gene: TRBV19
CDR3aa: CASSIRDRDSGELFF
CDR3nt: TGTGCCAGTAGTATCCGGGACAGGGATTCCGGGGAGCTGTTTTTT

j_gene: TRBJ1-6
d_gene: NA
abundance: few
v_gene: TRBV30
CDR3aa: CAWSTVSRSPLHF
CDR3nt: TGTGCCTGGAGTACAGTTTCAAGGTCACCCCTCCACTTT

j_gene: TRBJ1-4
d_gene: NA
abundance: NA
v_gene: TRBV7-9
CDR3aa: CASQGFSNEKLFF
CDR3nt: TGTGCCAGTCAGGGGTTTTCTAATGAAAAACTGTTTTTT

j_gene: TRBJ1-2
d_gene: TRBD1
abundance: NA
v_gene: TRBV2
CDR3aa: CASSLPGTGRDGYTF
CDR3nt: TGTGCCAGCAGCTTACCCGGGACAGGGAGGGATGGCTACACCTTC

j_gene: TRBJ1-1
d_gene: TRBD1
abundance: NA
v_gene: TRBV28
CDR3aa: CASSSPGTALNTEAFF
CDR3nt: TGTGCCAGCAGTTCACCGGGGACAGCTCTAAACACTGAAGCTTTCTTT

j_gene: TRBJ2-5
d_gene: NA
abundance: NA
v_gene: TRBV29-1
CDR3aa: CSVETGETQYF
CDR3nt: TGCAGCGTTGAAACGGGAGAGACCCAGTACTTC

j_gene: TRBJ2-2
d_gene: TRBD1
abundance: NA
v_gene: TRBV7-9
CDR3aa: CASSWDRVAGELFF
CDR3nt: TGTGCCAGCAGTTGGGACAGGGTTGCCGGGGAGCTGTTTTTT

j_gene: TRBJ2-1
d_gene: TRBD1
abundance: NA
v_gene: TRBV5-4
CDR3aa: CASSFLLQGASYNEQFF
CDR3nt: TGTGCCAGCAGCTTTCTCCTTCAGGGGGCTTCCTACAATGAGCAGTTCTTC

j_gene: TRBJ2-1
d_gene: NA
abundance: once
v_gene: TRBV5-5
CDR3aa: CASSLFTGQNEQFF
CDR3nt: TGTGCCAGCAGCTTGTTTACAGGGCAAAATGAGCAGTTCTTC